What follows describes a single TCR beta chain. The antigen it recognizes is unknown. No base qualities exist here, and no much larger clone lies one base off it. Genomic DNA was isolated and then used for the TCRbeta deep sequencing. TCRbeta CDR3 sequencing and initial data processing were performed with the immunoSEQ assay as a commercial service. In the paper's pipeline: Reads were demultiplexed, adapter and primer sequences were trimmed, similar clones were merged through frequency-ratio clustering, and V, D, J genes were annotated using IMGT. Entries here come from immuneACCESS through TCRdb and include only in-frame sequences with V and J called. Some clones fail to appear in such tables; in the studies checked, an unresolved V gene covers under half of the shortfall, and the cause of the remainder is unknown. The V and J calls and clone size were taken over from that table, and D and trimming were inferred from the DNA. For this sample there are 13,000 or so clones; around 73% appear just once. 32% of the sample is in the top ten clones.

The CDR3 goes from the cysteine to the phenylalanine over 13 residues. Left in the record is the CDR3 DNA by itself, 39 bases read in frame from the first base. Germline trimming amounts to 3 bases on V and 7 bases on J, with 4 as the count of junction bases outside the gene matches. From a lookup of the germline V gene, CDR1 and CDR2 are MNHNS and SASEGT. These data come from a study of somatic mutations in T cells in chronic GVHD (dated by TCRdb to about 2020). Sorting staining used anti-CD3, anti-CD4, anti-CD8 and a Vbeta20 antibody from the IOTest Beta Mark kit on a FACSAria III, with purity above 97%. Peripheral blood was collected in sodium heparin tubes, and mononuclear cells were isolated by Ficoll-Paque PLUS density gradient centrifugation. Before TCRbeta deep sequencing, the CD4+ Vbeta20+, CD4+ Vbeta20-, and CD8+ T cell fractions were FACS-sorted.

The sequencing input was Vbeta20-negative CD4+ T cells from blood. This sample's cell subset or site label indicates: CD4+ T cells sorted as TCR Vbeta20 negative by flow cytometry. The TCR was taken from a male patient aged 45-60 years with chronic graft-versus-host disease. Following transplantation, T cells from the graft donor may be among those present. The rearrangement joined TRBV6-1 to TRBJ1-2; 8 central nucleotides agree with TRBD1. The bases are TGTGCCAGCAGTGATTCAGGGGGCTTTGGCTACACCTTC. Its protein reads: CASSDSGGFGYTF.